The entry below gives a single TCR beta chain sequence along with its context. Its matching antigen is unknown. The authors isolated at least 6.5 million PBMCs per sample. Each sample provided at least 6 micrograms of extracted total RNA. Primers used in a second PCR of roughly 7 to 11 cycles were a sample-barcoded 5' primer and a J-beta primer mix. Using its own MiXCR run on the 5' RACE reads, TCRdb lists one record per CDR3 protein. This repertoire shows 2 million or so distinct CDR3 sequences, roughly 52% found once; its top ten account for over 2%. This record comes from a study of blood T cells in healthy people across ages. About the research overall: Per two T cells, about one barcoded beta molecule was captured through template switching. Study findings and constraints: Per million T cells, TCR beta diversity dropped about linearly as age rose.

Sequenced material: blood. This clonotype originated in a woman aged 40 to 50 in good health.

The CDR3 nucleotides are TGCGCCAGCAGGGGTCCAGGGTCTCCAAATGAGCAGTTCTTC. Translation: CASRGPGSPNEQFF. V usage is TRBV10-2 and J usage is TRBJ2-1, with D perhaps TRBD1 (5 bases). From germline, CDR1 is WSHSY and CDR2 SAAADI. The CDR3 extends over 14 amino acids. Trimming pared 6 bases from V and 7 bases from J, leaving 16 bases between.